The 27 T cell receptor beta chains below were found in one sample sequenced in a study of spatial heterogeneity in lung cancer. A single record per CDR3 protein comes from TCRdb applying MiXCR to the 5' RACE reads. Here the sample spans about 120,000 distinct CDR3 sequences, approximately 12% being singletons. Described time point: blood at routine non-recurrence follow-up after resection. No cells were sorted before sequencing. The whole RNA sequenced was extracted from tumor, nontumor lung or frozen PBMC. The sample consisted of PBMCs, taken at follow-up. Every receptor here comes from a male donor with early-stage non-small cell lung cancer.

This rearrangement joins TRBV12-3 or TRBV12-4 to TRBJ2-3, with 7 bases lining up with TRBD1. CDR3 size: 16 residues. Trimming took 1 base from V and 4 from J; bases not matched to a gene: 8. In DNA form, the CDR3 reads TGTGCCAGCAGTTTAGGAGGACAGGTGTTCGCAGATACGCAGTATTTT. Residues: CASSLGGQVFADTQYF.

The sample holds many counts of this clonotype. This chain uses TRBV19 with TRBJ1-5; 7 bases line up with TRBD1. The CDR3 sequence is 16 residues long. The germline V gene encodes CDR1 LNHDA and CDR2 SQIVND (reference sequence). V shed 1 base and J 3 bases; nucleotides not matched to a gene: 6. CDR3: CASSIAEGTVNQPQHF. The CDR3, as DNA: TGTGCCAGTAGTATAGCAGAAGGGACAGTCAATCAGCCCCAGCATTTT.

This clonotype was recorded once. The chain couples TRBV5-5 to TRBJ1-1; TRBD1 agrees at 8 bases. Germline assignment: CDR1 SGHKS and CDR2 YYEKEE (reference sequence). The CDR3 spans 15 residues. V gave up 4 bases and J gave up 8 bases; unmatched junction bases: 13. The CDR3 DNA sequence: TGTGCCAGCAGCACCTATCAGGGGGCGAGGGGAGAAGCTTTCTTT. Its protein product is CASSTYQGARGEAFF.

The chain recombines TRBV7-6 with TRBJ1-1; no clear D gene. The V end lost 4 bases, the J end lost 1 base, and 7 bases lay between the germline ends. Germline V gives CDR1 SGHVS, CDR2 FNYEAQ. The CDR3 contains 13 residues. The CDR3 here is CASSSLPNTEAFF. The CDR3 DNA is TGTGCCAGCAGCTCTCTTCCGAACACTGAAGCTTTCTTT.

This sequence joins TRBV20-1 and TRBJ2-5; 10 bases align to TRBD1. The CDR3 spans 16 residues. After removal of 5 bases from V and 2 bases from J, the junction contained 11 bases not matched to a gene. Looked up from germline, CDR1 is DFQATT and CDR2 is SNEGSKA (reference sequence). This chain's CDR3 is CSAPGTGVFGQETQYF. CDR3 DNA sequence: TGCAGTGCTCCCGGGACAGGGGTGTTTGGGCAAGAGACCCAGTACTTC.

This clonotype occurred a few times. V and J are TRBV4-2 and TRBJ1-2; no definite D call. The V and J ends lost 0 bases and 12 bases respectively, with 11 bases between them. The CDR3 runs 12 residues. CDR1 and CDR2 (germline): LGHNA, YNFKEQ. DNA of the CDR3: TGTGCCAGCAGCCAAGACTCGGGCAGAAACACCTTC. Its protein product is CASSQDSGRNTF.

There are many counts of this clonotype. The V gene is TRBV9, the J gene TRBJ1-4, with D maybe TRBD1 (6 bases). The CDR3 consists of 15 residues. Trimming shortened V by 0 bases and J by 7 bases, and 13 bases separated the two germline ends. Per germline, CDR1 SGDLS and CDR2 YYNGEE. CDR3 region: CASSVATARGEKLFF. In DNA, the CDR3 is TGTGCCAGCAGCGTAGCTACTGCCAGGGGTGAAAAACTGTTTTTT.

The chain is built from TRBV7-2 and TRBJ2-3, with 7 nucleotides matching TRBD2. After removal of 2 bases from V and 2 bases from J, the junction contained 7 bases not matched to a gene. The CDR3 runs to 16 residues. CDR1 is SGHTA and CDR2 is FQGNSA in the germline V gene. The CDR3 sequence is CASSLFLAELTDTQYF. For the CDR3, the DNA is TGTGCCAGCAGCTTATTCCTAGCGGAGCTCACAGATACGCAGTATTTT.

This clonotype was seen a few times. The chain is built from TRBV12-5 and TRBJ1-6; D is unresolved. This CDR3 spans 11 amino acids. Germline V gene lookup returns CDR1 LGHNT and CDR2 FRNRAP. V lost 5 bases and J lost 13, with 9 bases in between. This CDR3 reads CASGRTIPLHF. CDR3 bases: TGTGCTAGTGGTAGGACGATTCCCCTCCACTTT.

This clonotype has ten or more counts. The rearrangement links TRBV6-2 or TRBV6-3 to TRBJ1-2; D is uncertain. The CDR3 is made up of 13 amino acids. V was trimmed by 6 bases and J by 4 bases, leaving 12 bases between them. Germline loops: CDR1 MNHEY, CDR2 SVGEGT. Here the CDR3 reads CASRQPGFYGYTF. CDR3 DNA sequence: TGTGCCAGCAGACAACCAGGCTTCTATGGCTACACCTTC.

In this sample, this clonotype turned up many times. This chain connects TRBV5-6 to TRBJ2-5, with D tentatively TRBD1 (5 bases). From germline, CDR1 is SGHDT and CDR2 YYEEEE. V was clipped by 2 bases and J by 5 bases, with 19 bases between them. CDR3 length: 16 residues. CDR3 in DNA: TGTGCCAGCAGCTTTGTGGCCGACAGTAAAACGGAGACCCAGTACTTC. Translated, it gives CASSFVADSKTETQYF.

This clonotype was found many times. The J gene is TRBJ1-1, the V gene TRBV20-1; D not certain. Germline-derived CDR1 and CDR2 are DFQATT and SNEGSKA (reference sequence). The CDR3 spans 13 residues. The CDR3, as DNA: TGCACCCCCTCGCCCATGATGAACACTGAAGCTTTCTTT. Protein sequence: CTPSPMMNTEAFF.

There are many counts of this clonotype. The chain combines TRBV6-5 with TRBJ2-1, with 11 bases that match TRBD1. The CDR3 spans 15 residues. V shed 5 bases and J 4 bases; nucleotides not matched to a gene: 4. CDR1 is MNHEY and CDR2 is SVGAGI in the germline V gene. The DNA of the CDR3 is TGTGCCAGCAGTAGGACAGGGGGCCCTTACAATGAGCAGTTCTTC. Its protein product is CASSRTGGPYNEQFF.

This rearrangement joins TRBV7-2 to TRBJ1-2; TRBD1 is a possible D gene (5 bases). The V gene lost 0 bases and the J gene lost 3 bases, with 14 bases spanning the gap. The CDR3 totals 16 residues. CDR1 SGHTA and CDR2 FQGNSA come from the germline V gene. The CDR3: CASSLASRASDYGYTF. CDR3 DNA: TGTGCCAGCAGCTTAGCTTCCAGGGCGTCAGACTATGGCTACACCTTC.

The sample holds a few counts of this clonotype. The genes are TRBV7-2 and TRBJ1-4, with 10 bases that match TRBD1. The CDR3 runs 16 residues. The trim removed 5 bases at V and 1 base at J, leaving 4 bases unmatched. Germline loops: CDR1 SGHTA, CDR2 FQGNSA. As DNA, the CDR3 is TGTGCCAGCAGCCGACAGGGGGCGAGAACTAATGAAAAACTGTTTTTT. Encoded protein: CASSRQGARTNEKLFF.

This clonotype has a handful of counts. The CDR3 loop is CASSFDRAEQYF. CDR3 nucleotides: TGTGCCAGCAGCTTTGACAGGGCCGAGCAGTACTTC. The V call is TRBV7-2, the J call TRBJ2-7, with 7 positions matching TRBD1. The CDR3 has 12 amino acids. Germline V gives CDR1 SGHTA, CDR2 FQGNSA. Trimming took 3 bases from V and 6 from J; bases not matched to a gene: 2.

This chain links TRBV12-3 or TRBV12-4 with TRBJ2-3; perhaps TRBD1 as D (6 bases). This CDR3 region has 15 residues. Trimming left V 3 bases short and J 1 base short, with 11 bases between. This CDR3 reads CASSFRGSGTDTQYF. The DNA for the CDR3 is TGTGCCAGCAGTTTCAGGGGATCGGGCACAGATACGCAGTATTTT.

The chain links TRBV5-1 to TRBJ2-2, with D uncertain. CDR1 and CDR2 from the germline V gene are SGHRS and YFSETQ. V was trimmed by 7 bases and J by 5 bases, leaving 15 bases between them. The CDR3 covers 14 residues. The CDR3 DNA reads TGCGCCAGCTCCGGCGGCTACGCGACCGGGGAGCTGTTTTTT. Residues: CASSGGYATGELFF.

For this clonotype: Germline and junction disagree at one end, which may indicate a read error. The chain uses TRBV7-6 and TRBJ2-7, with a tentative D call TRBD1 (5 bases). The germline V gene encodes CDR1 SGHVS and CDR2 FNYEAQ. The CDR3 covers 13 residues. For the CDR3, the DNA is TGTGCCAGCAGTTTAGGGTCAGGGAACGAGCAGTACTTC. Translated, it gives CASSLGSGNEQYF. Together with reference TRBV7-6 and TRBJ2-7, the CDR3 gives the full variable domain: GAGVSQSPRYKVTKRGQDVALRCDPISGHVSLYWYRQALGQGPEFLTYFNYEAQQDKSGLPNDRFSAERPEGSISTLTIQRTEQRDSAMYRCASSLGSGNEQYFGPGTRLTVT.

This clonotype was found a few times. The rearrangement links TRBV5-1 to TRBJ2-7; D is undetermined. Germline CDR1 SGHRS, CDR2 YFSETQ. The CDR3 sequence is 12 residues long. V was cut by 3 bases and J by 7 bases, with 11 bases left in between. CDR3 in amino acids: CASSSSVGEQYF. CDR3 nucleotide sequence: TGCGCCAGCAGCTCGTCCGTAGGAGAGCAGTACTTC.

This clonotype was counted a few times. The chain recombines TRBV6-5 with TRBJ2-7, with 10 bases fitting TRBD1. The germline V gene has CDR1 MNHEY and CDR2 SVGAGI. The CDR3 runs to 15 residues. Trimming cost V 6 bases and J 3 bases; bases outside gene matches: 8. CDR3 in amino acids: CASREPGQGRYEQYF. In nucleotides, the CDR3 is TGTGCCAGCAGAGAGCCGGGACAGGGGCGCTACGAGCAGTACTTC.

Only a few counts were recorded for this clonotype. This chain joins TRBV4-3 and TRBJ1-4; 7 nucleotides align to TRBD1. Looked up from germline, CDR1 is LGHNA and CDR2 is YSLEER. The CDR3 is 16 residues long. The V segment lost 0 bases and the J segment 7 bases; nucleotides outside the gene matches: 8. For the CDR3, the DNA is TGCGCCAGCAGCCAAGATCTCAGCCAGGGGGGTGAAAAACTGTTTTTT. It yields the protein CASSQDLSQGGEKLFF.

The CDR3 DNA is TGTGCCAGCAGTCGATCGCTCGGGACATCATACGAGCAGTACTTC. Translation: CASSRSLGTSYEQYF. The rearrangement links TRBV25-1 to TRBJ2-7; D is perhaps TRBD1 (6 bases). CDR1 and CDR2 from the germline V gene are MGHDK and SYGVNS. Trimming took 5 bases from V and 4 from J, leaving 18 bases between them. This CDR3 contains 15 residues.

The gene calls are TRBV12-3 or TRBV12-4 and TRBJ2-3; D not resolved. Deletions cut 3 bases from V and 4 bases from J, with 8 bases between. This CDR3 is 13 amino acids long. This chain's CDR3 is CASSFSGSDTQYF. Written as DNA, the CDR3 is TGTGCCAGCAGTTTCTCTGGGTCAGATACGCAGTATTTT.

The rearrangement links TRBV5-6 to TRBJ1-5; maybe TRBD1 (5 bases). The length of the CDR3 is 15 residues. Trimming took off 0 bases at V and 3 bases at J, with 10 bases between the two ends. Germline V gene sequence: CDR1 SGHDT, CDR2 YYEEEE. CDR3 in DNA: TGTGCCAGCAGCTTGGCAGGGTTAAACAATCAGCCCCAGCATTTT. Translation gives CASSLAGLNNQPQHF.

The chain employs TRBV12-3 or TRBV12-4 and TRBJ1-2; D may be TRBD1 (6 bases). This CDR3 region has 15 residues. Trimming took off 0 bases at V and 2 bases at J, with 10 bases between the two ends. The CDR3 sequence: CASSLALQGNYGYTF. The CDR3 nucleotides are TGTGCCAGCAGTTTAGCGCTACAGGGCAACTATGGCTACACCTTC.

The genes are TRBV27 and TRBJ2-1; 8 nucleotides match TRBD2. Germline trimming cut 11 bases from V and 0 bases from J; bases unmatched to any gene: 12. Germline CDR1 is MNHEY and CDR2 is SMNVEV (reference sequence). This CDR3 is 16 amino acids long. The CDR3 DNA reads as TGTGCCGGGACGGGGGGGCAGTTAAGCTCCTACAATGAGCAGTTCTTC. This codes for CAGTGGQLSSYNEQFF.